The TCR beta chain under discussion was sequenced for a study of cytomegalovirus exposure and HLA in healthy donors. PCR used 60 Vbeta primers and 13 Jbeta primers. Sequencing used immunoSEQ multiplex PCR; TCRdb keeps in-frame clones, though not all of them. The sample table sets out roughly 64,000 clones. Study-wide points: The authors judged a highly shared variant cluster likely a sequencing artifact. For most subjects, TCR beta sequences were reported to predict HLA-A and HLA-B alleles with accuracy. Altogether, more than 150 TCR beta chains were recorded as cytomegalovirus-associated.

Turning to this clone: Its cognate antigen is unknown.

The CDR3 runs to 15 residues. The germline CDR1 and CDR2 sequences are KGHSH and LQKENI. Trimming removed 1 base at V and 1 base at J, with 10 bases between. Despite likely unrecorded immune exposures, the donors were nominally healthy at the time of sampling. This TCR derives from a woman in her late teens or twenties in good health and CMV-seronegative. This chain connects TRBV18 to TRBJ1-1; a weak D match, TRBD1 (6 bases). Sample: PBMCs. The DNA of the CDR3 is TGTGCCAGCTCACCACTCCAGGGGAAGAACACTGAAGCTTTCTTT. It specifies CASSPLQGKNTEAFF.